This entry lists 23 T cell receptor beta chains sequenced from one sample in a study of blood T cell repertoires in COVID-19. The table came from immunoSEQ multiplex PCR; TCRdb's copy has only in-frame clones and leaves some out. The profile shows roughly 42,000 clones, 90% of them singletons. Sequencing was carried out using peripheral blood. The receptors come from a man aged 45 to 65 with active COVID-19.

The chain links TRBV6-2 or TRBV6-3 to TRBJ2-7, with TRBD2 as a possible D gene (6 bases). CDR3 length equals 15 residues. CDR1 and CDR2 (germline): MNHEY, SVGEGT. V was cut by 2 bases and J by 2 bases, with 13 bases left in between. Written as DNA, the CDR3 is TGTGCCAGCAGTTACGGGGGAGGTGGGCCCTACGAGCAGTACTTC. It specifies CASSYGGGGPYEQYF.

This rearrangement joins TRBV5-4 to TRBJ1-6; D perhaps matches TRBD1 (6 bases). Germline V gene lookup returns CDR1 SGHNT and CDR2 YYREEE (reference sequence). This CDR3 region has 16 residues. Trimming took off 2 bases at V and 2 bases at J, with 11 bases between the two ends. DNA for the CDR3: TGTGCCAGCAGCTTCGACAGGAGAACCTATAATTCACCCCTCCACTTT. Encoded protein: CASSFDRRTYNSPLHF.

This rearrangement joins TRBV5-1 to TRBJ1-1, with a tentative D call TRBD1 (6 bases). Trimming pared 3 bases from V and 4 bases from J, leaving 16 bases between. Germline V gene sequence: CDR1 SGHRS, CDR2 YFSETQ. The CDR3 consists of 15 residues. CDR3 sequence (DNA): TGCGCCAGCAGCTCAAACCACAGGGTGGGCACTGAAGCTTTCTTT. Translating gives CASSSNHRVGTEAFF. Supplemented by reference TRBV5-1 and TRBJ1-1, the full variable domain reads KAGVTQTPRYLIKTRGQQVTLSCSPISGHRSVSWYQQTPGQGLQFLFEYFSETQRNKGNFPGRFSGRQFSNSRSEMNVSTLELGDSALYLCASSSNHRVGTEAFFGQGTRLTVV.

The chain uses TRBV5-1 and TRBJ1-6; no reliable D call. Germline lookup yields CDR1 SGHRS and CDR2 YFSETQ. Trimming left V 1 base short and J 10 bases short, with 15 bases between. The CDR3 runs to 15 residues. The CDR3 sequence is CASSLNSPVRSPLHF. DNA of the CDR3: TGCGCCAGCAGCTTGAACAGCCCCGTTAGGTCACCCCTCCACTTT.

The rearrangement links TRBV30 to TRBJ1-1; no clear D. The ends were cut back, 7 bases at V and 0 bases at J, with 12 bases in the middle. This CDR3 region has 13 residues. Germline V gene lookup returns CDR1 GTSNPN and CDR2 SVGIG (reference sequence). The CDR3 protein is CAYSLVLNTEAFF. In DNA form, the CDR3 reads TGTGCCTACTCACTTGTACTGAACACTGAAGCTTTCTTT.

The chain has TRBV6-5 and TRBJ2-5; D uncertain. CDR1 MNHEY and CDR2 SVGAGI come from the germline V gene. CDR3 length equals 14 residues. Trimming took 0 bases from V and 0 from J, leaving 5 bases between them. CDR3 residues: CASSYSLNQETQYF. CDR3 coding DNA: TGTGCCAGCAGTTACTCTCTTAACCAAGAGACCCAGTACTTC.

Here the CDR3 reads CASSKVNPGQVYEQYF. Written as DNA, the CDR3 is TGTGCCAGCAGCAAGGTTAATCCGGGACAGGTATACGAGCAGTACTTC. The J gene is TRBJ2-7, the V gene TRBV21-1; no DNA check was done on the table's D call, TRBD1. TRBV21-1 is flagged as a pseudogene. The CDR3 extends over 16 amino acids.

The chain employs TRBV9 and TRBJ2-7, with 11 bases matching TRBD2. The CDR3 contains 17 residues. CDR1 is SGDLS, CDR2 YYNGEE, per germline. Trimming cost V 0 bases and J 5 bases; bases outside gene matches: 10. The CDR3 is CASSVGHRLAGSNEQYF. The CDR3, as DNA: TGTGCCAGCAGCGTAGGCCACCGACTAGCGGGGTCTAACGAGCAGTACTTC.

The chain couples TRBV7-9 to TRBJ2-1; TRBD2 aligns across 9 bases. The J segment lost 5 bases and the V segment lost 1 base, leaving 6 bases of the junction unmatched. Germline V CDR1 and CDR2: SEHNR, FQNEAQ (reference sequence). The CDR3 length is 16 residues. This chain's CDR3 is CASSLGAGGGDNEQFF. The CDR3, as DNA: TGTGCCAGCAGCTTAGGAGCGGGGGGCGGAGACAATGAGCAGTTCTTC.

The genes are TRBV4-1 and TRBJ2-7; D may be TRBD1 (5 bases). The germline V gene encodes CDR1 MGHRA and CDR2 YSYEKL. The CDR3 has 14 residues. The V end lost 1 base, the J end lost 4 bases, and 11 bases lay between the germline ends. CDR3: CASSQVQGSYEQYF. The CDR3 DNA sequence: TGCGCCAGCAGCCAAGTTCAGGGTAGTTACGAGCAGTACTTC.

This chain links TRBV5-4 with TRBJ1-1; 7 bases map to TRBD1. The CDR3 runs 17 residues. The trim removed 2 bases at V and 1 base at J, leaving 11 bases unmatched. Germline V lookup: CDR1 SGHNT, CDR2 YYREEE (reference sequence). The CDR3 region is CASSLRSGGQRNTEAFF. In DNA, the CDR3 is TGTGCCAGCAGCTTAAGGTCCGGGGGACAGAGGAACACTGAAGCTTTCTTT.

The chain recombines TRBV27 with TRBJ2-7, with a weak D call TRBD2 (6 bases). Germline V gene data show CDR1 as MNHEY and CDR2 as SMNVEV (reference sequence). V lost 3 bases and J lost 6, with 12 bases in between. The length of the CDR3 is 13 residues. CDR3 nucleotides: TGTGCCAGCAGTTTGGGAGGACGGGTCGAGCAGTACTTC. It yields the protein CASSLGGRVEQYF.

The rearrangement links TRBV5-6 to TRBJ1-6; tentatively, D is TRBD1 (6 bases). The CDR3 covers 14 residues. The V gene's germline CDR1 is SGHDT and CDR2 YYEEEE. V was cut by 1 base and J by 7 bases, with 9 bases left in between. The CDR3 loop is CASSLRTANSPLHF. In DNA form, the CDR3 reads TGTGCCAGCAGCTTGCGGACAGCCAATTCACCCCTCCACTTT.

The rearrangement uses TRBV4-1 and TRBJ1-2; 9 positions agree with TRBD1. Germline loops: CDR1 MGHRA, CDR2 YSYEKL. The V segment lost 1 base and the J segment 7 bases; nucleotides outside the gene matches: 16. The CDR3 spans 18 residues. Written as DNA, the CDR3 is TGCGCCAGCAGCCAAGGTGGAATACAGGGGGCGAGGACTTCTGGCTACACCTTC. Its protein product is CASSQGGIQGARTSGYTF.

This clone has just one count. V gene TRBV18 combines with J gene TRBJ1-3; 9 positions agree with TRBD1. V lost 3 bases to trimming and J lost 3 bases; unmatched junction nucleotides: 6. The CDR3 consists of 16 residues. CDR1 and CDR2 (germline): KGHSH, LQKENI. The CDR3 sequence is CASSPSGTGIGNTIYF. For the CDR3, the DNA is TGTGCCAGCTCACCTAGCGGGACAGGGATTGGAAACACCATATATTTT. Looking up the rest from reference TRBV18 and TRBJ1-3 gives the full variable domain: NAGVMQNPRHLVRRRGQEARLRCSPMKGHSHVYWYRQLPEEGLKFMVYLQKENIIDESGMPKERFSAEFPKEGPSILRIQQVVRGDSAAYFCASSPSGTGIGNTIYFGEGSWLTVV.

The V and J genes are TRBV28 and TRBJ1-1; unclear D gene. Germline V gene data show CDR1 as MDHEN and CDR2 as SYDVKM. The CDR3 loop spans 12 amino acids. V gave up 8 bases and J gave up 3 bases, with 10 bases separating them. For the CDR3, the DNA is TGTGCCAGCGCGAGCACGGACACTGAAGCTTTCTTT. Its translation: CASASTDTEAFF.

The chain joins TRBV10-3 to TRBJ2-3; TRBD2 agrees at 14 bases. Germline assignment: CDR1 ENHRY and CDR2 SYGVKD. V lost 5 bases and J lost 4; bases outside the gene matches: 5. CDR3 length: 16 amino acids. The CDR3 region is CAISKSTSGGADTQYF. In DNA form, the CDR3 reads TGTGCCATCAGTAAATCGACTAGCGGGGGGGCAGATACGCAGTATTTT.

The chain carries TRBV11-2 and TRBJ2-3, with 8 bases identical to TRBD1. Germline V gene lookup returns CDR1 SGHAT and CDR2 FQNNGV. The CDR3 covers 15 residues. J gave up 0 bases and V 5 bases, and 4 bases lay outside the gene matches. The CDR3 DNA sequence: TGTGCCAGCAGCACGGGACAGGCTAGCACAGATACGCAGTATTTT. It is translated as CASSTGQASTDTQYF.

The chain employs TRBV28 and TRBJ2-3; 7 bases are a match to TRBD1. The CDR3 length is 14 residues. V shed 7 bases and J 5 bases; nucleotides not matched to a gene: 9. Germline V gene sequence: CDR1 MDHEN, CDR2 SYDVKM. CDR3 in DNA: TGTGCCAGCACGTCAGGGGGTCGGGGAGATACGCAGTATTTT. Its translation is CASTSGGRGDTQYF.

This chain joins TRBV9 and TRBJ1-6; D not resolved. Germline CDR1 reads SGDLS; CDR2 reads YYNGEE. Trimming took off 4 bases at V and 7 bases at J, with 15 bases between the two ends. The CDR3 length is 15 residues. For the CDR3, the DNA is TGTGCCAGCAGCCCAAGGTTTAGGGAGAATTCACCCCTCCACTTT. Translated: CASSPRFRENSPLHF.

The CDR3 region is CASSGHSSWSYTF. The CDR3 nucleotides are TGTGCCAGCAGCGGACACTCCTCCTGGAGCTACACCTTC. The chain carries TRBV28 and TRBJ1-2; maybe TRBD1 (5 bases). Germline-derived CDR1 and CDR2 are MDHEN and SYDVKM. The V end lost 6 bases, the J end lost 9 bases, and 17 bases lay between the germline ends. This CDR3 has 13 amino acids.

The chain's CDR3 is CASSELVHSQATCGHF. The CDR3, as DNA: TGCGCCAGCAGTGAGTTAGTACACAGTCAGGCGACATGTGGGCACTTT. The chain joins TRBV10-1 to TRBJ1-6, with D hard to call. The CDR3 is 16 amino acids. With 1 base removed from V and 19 bases from J, the gap between germline ends came to 26 bases. The germline CDR1 and CDR2 sequences are WNHNN and SYGVQD (reference sequence).

This clone is a singleton in its sample. V usage is TRBV4-1 and J usage is TRBJ2-1; the D is unclear. Germline assignment: CDR1 MGHRA and CDR2 YSYEKL. V lost 4 bases and J 2 bases, leaving 21 bases between the germline ends. CDR3 length: 18 amino acids. The CDR3 loop reads CASSPLVAGLTAYNEQFF. Here the CDR3 DNA reads TGCGCCAGCAGCCCCTTGGTCGCTGGCCTCACCGCCTACAATGAGCAGTTCTTC.